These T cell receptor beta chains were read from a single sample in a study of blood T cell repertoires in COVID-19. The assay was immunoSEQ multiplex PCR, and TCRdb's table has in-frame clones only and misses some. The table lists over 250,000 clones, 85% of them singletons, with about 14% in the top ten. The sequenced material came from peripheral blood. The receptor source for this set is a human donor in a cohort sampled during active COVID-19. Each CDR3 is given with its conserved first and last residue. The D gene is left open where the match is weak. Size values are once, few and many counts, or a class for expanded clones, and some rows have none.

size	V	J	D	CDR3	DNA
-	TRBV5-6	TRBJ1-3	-	CASSLRGGLGNTIYF	TGTGCCAGCAGCTTGCGGGGGGGTCTTGGAAACACCATATATTTT
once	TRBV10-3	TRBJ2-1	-	CAISVQGSSYNEQFF	TGTGCCATCAGCGTACAGGGCAGCTCCTACAATGAGCAGTTCTTC
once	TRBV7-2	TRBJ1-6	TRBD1	CASSMTPGQGARNSPLHF	TGTGCCAGCAGCATGACCCCGGGACAGGGGGCGCGGAATTCACCCCTCCACTTT
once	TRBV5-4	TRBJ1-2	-	CASSLPELYGYTF	TGTGCCAGCAGCTTGCCGGAGCTCTATGGCTACACCTTC
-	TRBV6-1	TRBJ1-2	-	CASSETDSYGYTF	TGTGCCAGCAGTGAAACCGACAGCTATGGCTACACCTTC
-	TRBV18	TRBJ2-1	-	CASSPRERVEDEQFF	TGTGCCAGCTCACCTCGGGAGCGGGTTGAGGATGAGCAGTTCTTC
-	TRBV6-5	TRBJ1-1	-	CASRAGDLNTEAFF	TGTGCCAGCAGGGCGGGGGATCTGAACACTGAAGCTTTCTTT
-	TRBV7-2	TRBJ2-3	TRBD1	CASSPRTGADTQYF	TGTGCCAGCAGCCCCCGGACAGGGGCCGATACGCAGTATTTT
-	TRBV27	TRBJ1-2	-	CASSPYTGSGYTF	TGTGCCAGCAGTCCCTACACAGGGTCCGGCTACACCTTC
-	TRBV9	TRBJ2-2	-	CASSATLGPGELFF	TGTGCCAGCAGCGCCACGTTGGGCCCCGGGGAGCTGTTTTTT
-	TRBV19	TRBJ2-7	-	CASKEGAGTYEQYF	TGTGCCAGTAAAGAGGGGGCGGGGACCTACGAGCAGTACTTC
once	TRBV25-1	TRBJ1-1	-	CASSAAGKMTEAFF	TGTGCCAGCAGTGCGGCAGGGAAGATGACTGAAGCTTTCTTT
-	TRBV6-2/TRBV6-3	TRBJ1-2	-	CASSFRGARYYGYTF	TGTGCCAGCAGCTTCAGGGGCGCGCGTTACTATGGCTACACCTTC
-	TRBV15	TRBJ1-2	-	CATRGAAQGYGYTF	TGTGCCACCCGCGGGGCGGCCCAAGGATATGGCTACACCTTC
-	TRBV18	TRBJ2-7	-	CASSPRGRSSYEQYF	TGTGCCAGCTCTCCACGGGGCAGAAGCTCCTACGAGCAGTACTTC
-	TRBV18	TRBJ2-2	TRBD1	CASSPDRVRAGELFF	TGTGCCAGCTCACCCGACAGGGTGAGGGCCGGGGAGCTGTTTTTT
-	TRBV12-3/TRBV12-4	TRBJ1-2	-	CASRGGGRGGYTF	TGTGCCAGTCGGGGAGGGGGTCGTGGTGGCTACACCTTC
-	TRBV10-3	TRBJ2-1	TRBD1	CAPSGGEQFF	TGTGCCCCCTCAGGGGGTGAGCAGTTCTTC
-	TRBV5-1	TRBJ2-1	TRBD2	CASSPGLAGIRTNEQFF	TGCGCCAGCAGCCCGGGACTAGCGGGAATCAGGACCAATGAGCAGTTCTTC
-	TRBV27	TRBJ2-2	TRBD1	CASSSQGAKGELFF	TGTGCCAGCAGTTCCCAGGGGGCGAAAGGGGAGCTGTTTTTT
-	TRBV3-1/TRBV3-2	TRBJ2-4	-	CASSQVGDIQYF	TGTGCCAGCAGCCAGGTGGGAGACATTCAGTACTTC
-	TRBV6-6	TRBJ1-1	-	CASSYGGRNGAFF	TGTGCCAGCAGTTACGGAGGCAGGAACGGGGCTTTCTTT
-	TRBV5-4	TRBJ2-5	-	CASSLIPTGETQYF	TGTGCCAGCAGCTTAATCCCCACGGGGGAGACCCAGTACTTC
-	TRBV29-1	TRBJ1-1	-	CSAGQSPNTEAFF	TGCAGCGCAGGACAGTCTCCGAACACTGAAGCTTTCTTT
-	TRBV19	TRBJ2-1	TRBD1	CASNPPDGTGYNEQFF	TGTGCCAGTAACCCCCCGGACGGGACAGGCTACAATGAGCAGTTCTTC
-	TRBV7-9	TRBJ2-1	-	CASSLANGNNEQFF	TGTGCCAGCAGCTTAGCGAACGGGAACAATGAGCAGTTCTTC
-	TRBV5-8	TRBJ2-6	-	CASSLFFGGANVLTF	TGTGCCAGCAGCTTGTTCTTCGGTGGGGCCAACGTCCTGACTTTC